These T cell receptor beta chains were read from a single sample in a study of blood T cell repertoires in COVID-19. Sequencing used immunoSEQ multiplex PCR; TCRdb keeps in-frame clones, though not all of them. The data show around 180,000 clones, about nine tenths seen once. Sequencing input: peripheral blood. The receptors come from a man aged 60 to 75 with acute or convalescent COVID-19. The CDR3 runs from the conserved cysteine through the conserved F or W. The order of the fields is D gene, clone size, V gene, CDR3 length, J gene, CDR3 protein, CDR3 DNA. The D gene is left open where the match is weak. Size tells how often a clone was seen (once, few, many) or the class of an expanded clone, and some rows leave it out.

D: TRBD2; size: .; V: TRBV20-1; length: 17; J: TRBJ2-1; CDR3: CSASLTISGGANNEQFF; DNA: TGCAGTGCTAGTCTTACTATTAGCGGGGGCGCCAACAATGAGCAGTTCTTC
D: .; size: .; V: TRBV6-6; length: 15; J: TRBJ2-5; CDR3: CASSYLQDLQETQYF; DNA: TGTGCCAGCAGTTACCTGCAGGATCTCCAAGAGACCCAGTACTTC
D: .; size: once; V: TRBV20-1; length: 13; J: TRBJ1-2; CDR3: CSASTRAGDGYTF; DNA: TGCAGTGCTAGTACCCGGGCGGGAGATGGCTACACCTTC
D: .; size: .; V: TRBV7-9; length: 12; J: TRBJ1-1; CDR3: CASTPGVTEAFF; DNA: TGTGCCAGCACTCCAGGGGTCACTGAAGCTTTCTTT
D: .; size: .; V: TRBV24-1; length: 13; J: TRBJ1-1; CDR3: CATSDPGTLEAFF; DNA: TGTGCCACCAGTGATCCGGGGACACTTGAAGCTTTCTTT
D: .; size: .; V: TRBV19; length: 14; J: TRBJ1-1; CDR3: CASSMGRIAAEAFF; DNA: TGTGCCAGTAGTATGGGGAGAATTGCCGCTGAAGCTTTCTTT
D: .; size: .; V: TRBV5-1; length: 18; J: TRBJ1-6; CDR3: CASSLGGSASSYNSPLHF; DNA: TGCGCCAGCAGCTTGGGTGGCAGTGCAAGCTCCTATAATTCACCCCTCCACTTT
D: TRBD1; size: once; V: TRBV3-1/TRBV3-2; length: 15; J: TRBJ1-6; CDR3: CASSQLGQYNSPLHF; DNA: TGTGCCAGCAGCCAACTGGGACAGTATAATTCACCCCTCCACTTT
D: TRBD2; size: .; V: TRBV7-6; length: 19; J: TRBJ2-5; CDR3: CASSLEGASGSTPTETQYF; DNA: TGTGCCAGCAGCTTAGAGGGGGCTAGCGGGAGTACCCCCACCGAGACCCAGTACTTC
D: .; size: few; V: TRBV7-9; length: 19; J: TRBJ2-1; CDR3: CASSLASIKVADEYNEQFF; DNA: TGTGCCAGCAGCTTAGCCAGTATTAAGGTAGCGGACGAGTACAATGAGCAGTTCTTC
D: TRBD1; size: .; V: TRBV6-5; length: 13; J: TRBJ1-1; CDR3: CASRTGRDTEAFF; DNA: TGTGCCAGCAGGACAGGGCGTGACACTGAAGCTTTCTTT
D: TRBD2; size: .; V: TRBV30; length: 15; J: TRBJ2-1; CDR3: CAWRGAGGGFHEQFF; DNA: TGTGCCTGGAGGGGAGCGGGAGGGGGATTCCATGAGCAGTTCTTC
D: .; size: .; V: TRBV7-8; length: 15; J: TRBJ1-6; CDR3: CASSLRPSGNSPLHF; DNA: TGTGCCAGCAGTCTAAGACCGAGCGGCAATTCACCCCTCCACTTT
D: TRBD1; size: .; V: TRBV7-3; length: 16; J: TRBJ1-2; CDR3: CASSLAWSTGTYGYTF; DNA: TGTGCCAGCAGCTTAGCGTGGTCGACAGGGACCTATGGCTACACCTTC
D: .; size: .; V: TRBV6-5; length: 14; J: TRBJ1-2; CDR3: CASSRDQVSDGYTF; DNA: TGTGCCAGCAGTCGAGACCAGGTTTCGGATGGCTACACCTTC
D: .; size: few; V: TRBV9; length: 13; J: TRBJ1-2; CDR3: CASSDGREDGYTF; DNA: TGTGCCAGCAGCGATGGCAGGGAGGATGGCTACACCTTC
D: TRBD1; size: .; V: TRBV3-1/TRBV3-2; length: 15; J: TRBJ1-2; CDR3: CASSQGTGENYGYTF; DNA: TGTGCCAGCAGCCAAGGGACAGGGGAGAACTATGGCTACACCTTC
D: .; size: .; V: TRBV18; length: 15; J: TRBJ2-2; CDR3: CASSPGLSNTGELFF; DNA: TGTGCCAGCTCACCTGGACTTTCGAACACCGGGGAGCTGTTTTTT
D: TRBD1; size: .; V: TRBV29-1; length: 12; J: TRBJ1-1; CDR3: CSVSDRAGEAFF; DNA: TGCAGCGTTTCGGACAGGGCGGGTGAAGCTTTCTTT
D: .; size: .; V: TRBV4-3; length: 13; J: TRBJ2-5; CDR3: CASSQDFSETQYF; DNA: TGCGCCAGCAGCCAAGATTTCTCGGAGACCCAGTACTTC
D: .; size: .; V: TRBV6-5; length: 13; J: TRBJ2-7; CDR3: CASSYPSSYEQYF; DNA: TGTGCCAGCAGTTACCCGAGTTCCTACGAGCAGTACTTC
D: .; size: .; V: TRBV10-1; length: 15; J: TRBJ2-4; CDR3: CASTLIGVGPFQWYF; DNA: TGCGCCAGCACCCTAATAGGGGTGGGCCCTTTTCAGTGGTACTTC
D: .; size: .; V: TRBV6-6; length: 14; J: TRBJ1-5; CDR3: CASNKPEGNQPQHF; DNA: TGTGCCAGCAACAAACCGGAGGGCAATCAGCCCCAGCATTTT
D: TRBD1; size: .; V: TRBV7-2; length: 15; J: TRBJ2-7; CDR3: CASSLNSGTDYEQYF; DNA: TGTGCCAGCAGCTTAAATTCAGGGACAGACTACGAGCAGTACTTC
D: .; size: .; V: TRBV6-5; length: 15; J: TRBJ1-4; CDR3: CASSPDTATNEKLFF; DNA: TGTGCCAGCAGTCCTGACACTGCAACTAATGAAAAACTGTTTTTT
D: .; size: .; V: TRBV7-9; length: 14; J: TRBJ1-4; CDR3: CASSSGGTNEKLFF; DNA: TGTGCCAGCAGCTCGGGTGGAACTAATGAAAAACTGTTTTTT
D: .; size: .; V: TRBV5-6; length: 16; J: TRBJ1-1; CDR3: CASSSGFGGLNTEAFF; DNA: TGTGCCAGCAGCTCGGGATTTGGCGGACTGAACACTGAAGCTTTCTTT
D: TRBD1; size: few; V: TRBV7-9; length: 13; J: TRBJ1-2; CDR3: CASSSGQDYGYTF; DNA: TGTGCCAGCAGCTCAGGACAGGACTATGGCTACACCTTC
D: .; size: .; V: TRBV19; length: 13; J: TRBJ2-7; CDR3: CASSLETSGEQYF; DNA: TGTGCCAGTAGTCTGGAAACATCGGGGGAGCAGTACTTC
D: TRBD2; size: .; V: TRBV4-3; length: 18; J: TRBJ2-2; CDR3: CASSQDSSGSINTGELFF; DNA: TGCGCCAGCAGCCAAGACTCTAGCGGGAGCATCAACACCGGGGAGCTGTTTTTT
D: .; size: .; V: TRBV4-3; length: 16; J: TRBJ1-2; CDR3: CASSQDNDGSSYGYTF; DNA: TGCGCCAGCAGCCAAGATAACGATGGGAGTTCGTATGGCTACACCTTC
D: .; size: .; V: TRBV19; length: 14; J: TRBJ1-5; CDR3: CASSMVSSNQPQHF; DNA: TGTGCCAGTAGTATGGTCAGTAGCAATCAGCCCCAGCATTTT
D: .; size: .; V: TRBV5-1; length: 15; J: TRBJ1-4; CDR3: CASSLVGGRGEKLFF; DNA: TGCGCCAGCAGCTTGGTGGGGGGTCGCGGTGAAAAACTGTTTTTT
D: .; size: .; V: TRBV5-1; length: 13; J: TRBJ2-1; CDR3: CASSLRDEDEQFF; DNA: TGCGCCAGCAGCTTGCGAGATGAGGATGAGCAGTTCTTC
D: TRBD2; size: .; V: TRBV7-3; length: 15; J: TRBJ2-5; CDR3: CASSSPSGGALAQYF; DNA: TGTGCCAGCAGCTCCCCAAGCGGGGGGGCCTTGGCCCAGTACTTC
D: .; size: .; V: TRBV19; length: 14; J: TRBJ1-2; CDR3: CASSIVASVYGYTF; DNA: TGTGCCAGTAGTATAGTTGCCTCGGTGTATGGCTACACCTTC
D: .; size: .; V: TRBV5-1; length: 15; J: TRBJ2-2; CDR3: CASSLVGGDTGELFF; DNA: TGCGCCAGCAGCTTGGTTGGAGGGGACACCGGGGAGCTGTTTTTT
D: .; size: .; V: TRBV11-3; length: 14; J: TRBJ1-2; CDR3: CASSLGGLVDGYTF; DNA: TGTGCCAGCAGCTTAGGGGGCTTGGTGGATGGCTACACCTTC
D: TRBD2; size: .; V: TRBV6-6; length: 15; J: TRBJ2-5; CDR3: CASRTTSGGEETQYF; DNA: TGTGCCAGCAGGACGACTAGCGGGGGAGAAGAGACCCAGTACTTC
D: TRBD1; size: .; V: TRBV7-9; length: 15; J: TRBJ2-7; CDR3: CASSSGTGGHYEQYF; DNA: TGTGCCAGCAGCTCCGGGACAGGGGGCCACTACGAGCAGTACTTC
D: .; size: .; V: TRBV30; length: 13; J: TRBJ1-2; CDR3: CAWTRNGDYGYTF; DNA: TGTGCCTGGACCCGAAACGGGGACTATGGCTACACCTTC
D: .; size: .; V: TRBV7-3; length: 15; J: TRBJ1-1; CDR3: CASSLTPPGGSEAFF; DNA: TGTGCCAGCAGCTTAACTCCCCCGGGGGGCTCTGAAGCTTTCTTT
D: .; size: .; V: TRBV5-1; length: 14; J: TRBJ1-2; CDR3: CASSLAGAPRGYTF; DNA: TGCGCCAGCAGCTTGGCAGGGGCGCCGCGGGGCTACACCTTC
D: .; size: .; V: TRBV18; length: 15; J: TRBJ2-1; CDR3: CASSRDFQFGDEQFF; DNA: TGTGCCAGCTCACGGGACTTTCAGTTCGGCGATGAGCAGTTCTTC
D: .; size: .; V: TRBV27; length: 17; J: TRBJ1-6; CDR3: CASSLSVSVYYNSPLHF; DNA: TGTGCCAGCAGTTTATCAGTCTCAGTTTACTATAATTCACCCCTCCACTTT
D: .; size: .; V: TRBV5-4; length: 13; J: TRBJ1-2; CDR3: CASSPEGNYGYTF; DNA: TGTGCCAGCAGCCCGGAGGGCAACTATGGCTACACCTTC
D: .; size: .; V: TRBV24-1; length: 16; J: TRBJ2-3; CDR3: CATSDGGRQGTDTQYF; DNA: TGTGCCACCAGTGATGGAGGGCGCCAGGGCACAGATACGCAGTATTTT
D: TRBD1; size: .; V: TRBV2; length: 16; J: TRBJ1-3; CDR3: CASSQGSGGSGNTIYF; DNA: TGTGCCAGCAGTCAAGGCTCAGGGGGCTCTGGAAACACCATATATTTT
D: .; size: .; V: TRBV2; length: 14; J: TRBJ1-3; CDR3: CASSLTTSGNTIYF; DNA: TGTGCCAGCAGTTTGACAACCTCTGGAAACACCATATATTTT
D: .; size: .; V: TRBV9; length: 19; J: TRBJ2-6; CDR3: CASSVPAGTSSSGANVLTF; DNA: TGTGCCAGCAGCGTACCGGCCGGGACTTCCAGCTCTGGGGCCAACGTCCTGACTTTC